This entry concerns a single T cell receptor (beta chain). As yet, its antigen is unknown. The V segment lost 1 base and the J segment 5 bases; nucleotides outside the gene matches: 2. The CDR3 extends over 14 amino acids. Germline CDR1 MNHNS, CDR2 SASEGT. This specimen belongs to a study of cytomegalovirus exposure and HLA in healthy donors. Across the whole study: Assignment to the Caucasian-associated ancestry cluster applied to 75% to 85% of the roughly 420 genotyped donors.

Study-level points and caveats: It was in a later analysis that TCR association rates were seen to vary by HLA locus, highest for DRB1 and lowest for HLA-C. Researchers reportedly found TCR beta sequences accurately predicted most subjects' HLA-A and HLA-B alleles. Rarity marked most TCR sequences, yet some public TCRs occurred in many donors.

This PCR relied on a set of 60 Vbeta primers and 13 Jbeta primers. Repertoires were generated with immunoSEQ multiplex PCR, while TCRdb's copy carries only in-frame clones and drops some. The sample consists of 150,000 to 200,000 clones, approximately 67% of them appearing once. Sample: PBMCs. The receptor comes from a woman in her late teens or twenties in good health and CMV-seropositive. The V call is TRBV6-1, the J call TRBJ2-7, with 10 bases aligning to TRBD1. The CDR3 sequence is CASSEGQGAHEQYF. CDR3 DNA: TGTGCCAGCAGTGAAGGACAGGGGGCCCACGAGCAGTACTTC.